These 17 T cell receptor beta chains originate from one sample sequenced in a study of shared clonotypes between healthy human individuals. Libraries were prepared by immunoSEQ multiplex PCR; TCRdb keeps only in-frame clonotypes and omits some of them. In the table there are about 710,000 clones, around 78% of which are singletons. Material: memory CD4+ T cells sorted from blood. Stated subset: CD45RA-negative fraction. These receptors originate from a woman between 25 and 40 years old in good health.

The CDR3 loop is CASSTGTSYEQYF. Here the CDR3 DNA reads TGCGCCAGCAGCACAGGGACTAGCTACGAGCAGTACTTC. The gene calls are TRBV4-1 and TRBJ2-7, with 8 positions matching TRBD2. This CDR3 has 13 residues. Germline lookup yields CDR1 MGHRA and CDR2 YSYEKL. V lost 5 bases, J lost 3 bases, and 3 bases stayed unmatched.

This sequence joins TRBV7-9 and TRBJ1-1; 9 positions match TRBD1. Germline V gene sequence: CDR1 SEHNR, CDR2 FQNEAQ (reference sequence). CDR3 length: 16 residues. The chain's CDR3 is CANAIFRGQGRTEAFF. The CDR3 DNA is TGTGCTAATGCGATTTTTCGGGGACAGGGTCGGACTGAAGCTTTCTTT.

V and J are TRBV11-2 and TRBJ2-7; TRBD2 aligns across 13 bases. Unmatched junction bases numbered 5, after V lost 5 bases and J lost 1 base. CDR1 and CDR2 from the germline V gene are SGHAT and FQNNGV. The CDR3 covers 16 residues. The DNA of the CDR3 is TGTGCCAGCAGCGGACGACTAGCGGGAGGATCCTACGAGCAGTACTTC. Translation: CASSGRLAGGSYEQYF.

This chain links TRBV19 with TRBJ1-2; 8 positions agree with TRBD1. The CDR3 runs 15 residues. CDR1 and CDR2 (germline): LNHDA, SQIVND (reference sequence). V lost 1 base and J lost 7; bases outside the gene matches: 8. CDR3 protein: CASSIGSGGRGGYTF. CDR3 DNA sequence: TGTGCCAGTAGTATAGGATCAGGGGGCAGAGGTGGCTACACCTTC.

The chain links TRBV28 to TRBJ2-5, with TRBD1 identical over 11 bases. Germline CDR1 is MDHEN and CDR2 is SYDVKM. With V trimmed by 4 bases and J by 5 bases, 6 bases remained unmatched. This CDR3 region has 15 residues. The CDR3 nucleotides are TGTGCCAGCAGTTCCTGGACAGGGGGCATGGAGACCCAGTACTTC. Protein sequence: CASSSWTGGMETQYF.

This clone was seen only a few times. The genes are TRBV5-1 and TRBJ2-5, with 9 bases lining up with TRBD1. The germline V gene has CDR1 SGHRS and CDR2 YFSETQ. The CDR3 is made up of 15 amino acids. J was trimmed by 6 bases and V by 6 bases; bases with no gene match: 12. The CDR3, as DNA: TGCGCCAGCAACTTAGGGGACAGGGACGGAAAGACCCAGTACTTC. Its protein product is CASNLGDRDGKTQYF.

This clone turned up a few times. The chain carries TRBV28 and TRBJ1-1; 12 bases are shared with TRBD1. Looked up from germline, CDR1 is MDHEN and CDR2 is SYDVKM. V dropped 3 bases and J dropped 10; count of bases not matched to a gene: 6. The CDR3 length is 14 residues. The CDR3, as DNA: TGTGCCAGCAGTTTGGGACAGGGGGCCTGGACAGCTTTCTTT. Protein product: CASSLGQGAWTAFF. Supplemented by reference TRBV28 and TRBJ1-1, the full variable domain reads DVKVTQSSRYLVKRTGEKVFLECVQDMDHENMFWYRQDPGLGLRLIYFSYDVKMKEKGDIPEGYSVSREKKERFSLILESASTNQTSMYLCASSLGQGAWTAFFGQGTRLTVV.

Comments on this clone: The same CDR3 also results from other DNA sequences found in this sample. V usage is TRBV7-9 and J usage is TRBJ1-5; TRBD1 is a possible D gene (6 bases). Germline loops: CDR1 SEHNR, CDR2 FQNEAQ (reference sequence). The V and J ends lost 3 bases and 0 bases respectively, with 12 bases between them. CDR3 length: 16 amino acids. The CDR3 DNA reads TGTGCCAGCAGCTTGGGAGCAGGGGATAGCAATCAGCCCCAGCATTTT. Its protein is CASSLGAGDSNQPQHF.

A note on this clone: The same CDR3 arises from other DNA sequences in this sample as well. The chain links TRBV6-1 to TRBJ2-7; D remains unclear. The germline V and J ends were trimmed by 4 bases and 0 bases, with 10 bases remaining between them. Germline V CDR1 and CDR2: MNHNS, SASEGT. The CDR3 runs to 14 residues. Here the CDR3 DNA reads TGTGCCAGCAGTGCAAGGACGGACTCCTACGAGCAGTACTTC. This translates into CASSARTDSYEQYF.

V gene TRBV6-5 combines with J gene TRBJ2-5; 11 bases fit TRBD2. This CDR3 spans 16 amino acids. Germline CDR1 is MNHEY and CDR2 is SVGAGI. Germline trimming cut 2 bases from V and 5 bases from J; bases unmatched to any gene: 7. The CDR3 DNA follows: TGTGCCAGCAGTTACAGTAGCGGGAGGGCAGGGGAGACCCAGTACTTC. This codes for CASSYSSGRAGETQYF.

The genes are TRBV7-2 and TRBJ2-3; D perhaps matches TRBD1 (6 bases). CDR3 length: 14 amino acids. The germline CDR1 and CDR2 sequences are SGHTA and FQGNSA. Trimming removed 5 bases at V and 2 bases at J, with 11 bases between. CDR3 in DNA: TGTGCCAGCAGCCGAACAGGGTTCACAGATACGCAGTATTTT. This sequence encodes CASSRTGFTDTQYF.

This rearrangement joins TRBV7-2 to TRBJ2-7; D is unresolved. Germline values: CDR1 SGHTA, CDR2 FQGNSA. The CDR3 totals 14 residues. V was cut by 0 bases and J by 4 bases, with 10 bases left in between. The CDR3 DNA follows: TGTGCCAGCAGCTTAGCTGGCTCTCTTTACGAGCAGTACTTC. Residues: CASSLAGSLYEQYF.

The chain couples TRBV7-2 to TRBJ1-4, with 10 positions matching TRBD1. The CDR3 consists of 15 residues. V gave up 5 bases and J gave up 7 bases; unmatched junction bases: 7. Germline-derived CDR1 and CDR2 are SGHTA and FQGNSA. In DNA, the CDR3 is TGTGCCAGCAGCGACGCCGGGACAGGGGTTGAAAAACTGTTTTTT. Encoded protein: CASSDAGTGVEKLFF.

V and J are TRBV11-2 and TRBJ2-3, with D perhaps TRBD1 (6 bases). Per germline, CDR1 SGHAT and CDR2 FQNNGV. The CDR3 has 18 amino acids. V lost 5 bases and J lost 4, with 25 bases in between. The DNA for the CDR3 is TGTGCCAGCAGCCCTAGGAGAGTGTTGGGGGCAGGATCAGATACGCAGTATTTT. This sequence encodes CASSPRRVLGAGSDTQYF.

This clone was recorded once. Here the CDR3 reads CASSLRAGGPLQEQYF. Written as DNA, the CDR3 is TGTGCCAGCAGCCTAAGAGCGGGAGGGCCCCTTCAAGAGCAGTACTTC. The chain recombines TRBV11-3 with TRBJ2-7, with 10 bases that match TRBD2. The V gene's germline CDR1 is SGHNT and CDR2 YENEEA. V trimming: 5 bases; J trimming: 7 bases; junction bases outside the gene matches: 14. This CDR3 spans 16 amino acids.

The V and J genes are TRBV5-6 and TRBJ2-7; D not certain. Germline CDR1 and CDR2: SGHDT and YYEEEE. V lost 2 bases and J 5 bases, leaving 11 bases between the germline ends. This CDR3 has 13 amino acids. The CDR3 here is CASSFDAAHEQYF. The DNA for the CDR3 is TGTGCCAGCAGCTTTGATGCAGCCCACGAGCAGTACTTC.

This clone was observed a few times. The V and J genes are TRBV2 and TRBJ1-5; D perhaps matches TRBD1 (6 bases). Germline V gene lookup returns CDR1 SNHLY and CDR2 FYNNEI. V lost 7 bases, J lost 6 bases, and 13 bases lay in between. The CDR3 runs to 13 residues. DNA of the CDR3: TGTGCCAGCAACAGGGAACATGGTCAGCCCCAGCATTTT. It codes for CASNREHGQPQHF. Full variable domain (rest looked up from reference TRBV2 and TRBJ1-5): EPEVTQTPSHQVTQMGQEVILRCVPISNHLYFYWYRQILGQKVEFLVSFYNNEISEKSEIFDDQFSVERPDGSNFTLKIRSTKLEDSAMYFCASNREHGQPQHFGDGTRLSIL.